The 5 T cell receptor beta chains below come from one sample, sequenced in a study of vaccination effects on CD4 cells after COVID-19. The protocol was immunoSEQ multiplex PCR, while the TCRdb copy is restricted to in-frame clones and leaves out a portion. The table records about 57,000 clones, about 81% of them present only once. The culture ran for roughly 10 days before CD4+ T cells were isolated. Everyone in the study got two shots of either the BNT162b2 or mRNA-1273 vaccine. Their specific antigens are unknown. The sequencing used CD4+ T cells from PBMCs cultured without peptide, collected after COVID-19 vaccination. The receptors originated from a human donor who received a COVID-19 vaccine.

V gene TRBV11-2 combines with J gene TRBJ2-5; no clear D gene. Per germline, CDR1 SGHAT and CDR2 FQNNGV. The length of the CDR3 is 13 residues. V was shortened by 1 base and J by 5 bases, with 8 bases between the two germline ends. CDR3 sequence reads: CASSLGGEETQYF. In nucleotides, the CDR3 is TGTGCCAGCAGCTTAGGGGGTGAGGAGACCCAGTACTTC.

V usage is TRBV3-1 (or the pseudogene TRBV3-2) and J usage is TRBJ1-4; a weak D match, TRBD1 (5 bases). V was clipped by 0 bases and J by 3 bases, with 11 bases between them. The germline V gene encodes CDR1 LGHDT and CDR2 YNNKEL (reference sequence). The CDR3 runs 16 residues. Written as DNA, the CDR3 is TGTGCCAGCAGCCAAGATCTTGGGGGGGCTAATGAAAAACTGTTTTTT. This translates into CASSQDLGGANEKLFF.

The chain couples TRBV4-2 to TRBJ2-1; 7 nucleotides agree with TRBD2. CDR1 and CDR2 (germline): LGHNA, YNFKEQ. CDR3 length: 16 residues. The V segment lost 5 bases and the J segment 7 bases; nucleotides outside the gene matches: 14. CDR3 in DNA: TGTGCCAGCAGCTCTCTAGGAGGCGGGAGAGAAAATGAGCAGTTCTTC. Amino acid sequence: CASSSLGGGRENEQFF.

The V call is TRBV29-1, the J call TRBJ1-2; no reliable D call. CDR1 and CDR2 (germline): SQVTM, ANQGSEA. The V gene lost 0 bases and the J gene lost 4 bases, with 12 bases spanning the gap. The CDR3 is made up of 14 amino acids. The CDR3 DNA is TGCAGCGTTGAAGAGAAAGGGTCGGGCTATGGCTACACCTTC. This codes for CSVEEKGSGYGYTF.

The V gene is TRBV3-1 (or the pseudogene TRBV3-2), the J gene TRBJ2-1, with TRBD2 matching over 9 bases. V gave up 6 bases and J gave up 5 bases; unmatched junction bases: 11. The CDR3 sequence is 16 residues long. Germline V CDR1 and CDR2: LGHDT, YNNKEL (reference sequence). The CDR3 spells CASRLGSGGTHNEQFF. CDR3 DNA sequence: TGTGCCAGCAGGTTAGGCAGCGGGGGGACCCACAATGAGCAGTTCTTC.